These 4 T cell receptor beta chains were all obtained from the same sample, sequenced in a study of beta chain features in type 1 diabetes. Reverse transcribing all isolated RNA meant expressed TCRB transcripts were sequenced. Clones were read by immunoSEQ multiplex PCR, and TCRdb kept only the in-frame ones, dropping some. The sample includes hundreds of thousands of clones, under 20% of them seen just once. The sample consisted of naive CD4+ T cells from blood. The receptors were gathered from a young woman in good health.

The chain employs TRBV7-8 and TRBJ2-7; TRBD1 agrees at 7 bases. Germline CDR1 and CDR2: SGHVS and FQNEAQ. The CDR3 totals 16 residues. V was pared by 0 bases and J by 7 bases, with 12 bases of the junction left unmatched. In nucleotides, the CDR3 is TGTGCCAGCAGCTTAGCTCTCGGGACAGCGGTCGGGGAGCAGTACTTC. This sequence encodes CASSLALGTAVGEQYF. Based on the CDR3 plus reference TRBV7-8 and TRBJ2-7, the full variable domain is GAGVSQSPRYKVAKRGQDVALRCDPISGHVSLFWYQQALGQGPEFLTYFQNEAQLDKSGLPSDRFFAERPEGSVSTLKIQRTQQEDSAVYLCASSLALGTAVGEQYFGPGTRLTVT.

Only a few counts were recorded for this clone. The chain joins TRBV19 to TRBJ2-1; D is undetermined. CDR3 length: 13 residues. The germline gives CDR1 LNHDA, CDR2 SQIVND (reference sequence). V gave up 8 bases and J gave up 3 bases, with 11 bases separating them. The CDR3 loop is CASFNRFYNEQFF. CDR3 in DNA: TGTGCCAGTTTTAACAGATTCTACAATGAGCAGTTCTTC.

The J gene is TRBJ2-1, the V gene TRBV4-2; 7 nucleotides align to TRBD2. J gave up 2 bases and V 1 base, and 5 bases lay outside the gene matches. Germline V lookup: CDR1 LGHNA, CDR2 YNFKEQ. This CDR3 contains 16 residues. CDR3 residues: CASSQALAATYNEQFF. CDR3 coding DNA: TGTGCCAGCAGCCAAGCTCTAGCGGCTACCTACAATGAGCAGTTCTTC.

This clone was counted only a few times. The chain couples TRBV5-4 to TRBJ2-2; a weak D match, TRBD2 (6 bases). Trimming shortened V by 1 base and J by 5 bases, and 12 bases separated the two germline ends. This CDR3 is 15 amino acids long. Germline V gives CDR1 SGHNT, CDR2 YYREEE (reference sequence). CDR3 in amino acids: CASSLLAGTTGELFF. The CDR3 DNA reads as TGTGCCAGCAGCTTGCTCGCGGGAACGACCGGGGAGCTGTTTTTT.